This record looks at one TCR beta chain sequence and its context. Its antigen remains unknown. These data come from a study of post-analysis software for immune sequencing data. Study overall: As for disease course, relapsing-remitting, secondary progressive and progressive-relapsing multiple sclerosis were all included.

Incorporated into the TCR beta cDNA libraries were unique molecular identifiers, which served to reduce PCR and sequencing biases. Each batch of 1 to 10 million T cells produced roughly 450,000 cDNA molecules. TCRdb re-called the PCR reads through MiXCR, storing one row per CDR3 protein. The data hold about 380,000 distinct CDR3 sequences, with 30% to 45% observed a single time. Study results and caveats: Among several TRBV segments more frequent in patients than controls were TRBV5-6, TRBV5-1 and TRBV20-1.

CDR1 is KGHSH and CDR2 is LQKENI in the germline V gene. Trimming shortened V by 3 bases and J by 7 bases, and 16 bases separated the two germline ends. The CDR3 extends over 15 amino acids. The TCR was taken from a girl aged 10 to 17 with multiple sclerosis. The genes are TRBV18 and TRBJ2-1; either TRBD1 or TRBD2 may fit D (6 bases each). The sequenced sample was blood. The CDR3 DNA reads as TGTGCCAGCTCACCGGGGGGCGATATGGTGAATGAGCAGTTCTTC. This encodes CASSPGGDMVNEQFF.